These 10 T cell receptor beta chains originate from one sample sequenced in a study of lymphopenia after photon versus proton radiotherapy. The repertoire was sequenced with immunoSEQ multiplex PCR; TCRdb's copy has only in-frame clones and lacks some. Among 40,000 to 55,000 clones listed, 80% to 95% were seen once. The sample in question was peripheral blood, obtained from a patient treated with photon-based radiotherapy. The origin of the receptors is a woman aged 40 to 50 with cholangiocarcinoma.

The chain has TRBV6-1 and TRBJ2-1; D gene unclear. Germline V CDR1 and CDR2: MNHNS, SASEGT. The V end lost 11 bases, the J end lost 0 bases, and 17 bases lay between the germline ends. The CDR3 loop spans 15 amino acids. The CDR3 coding sequence is TGTGCCTGTAAGCAGTGGGTCAGCTCCTACAATGAGCAGTTCTTC. Translating it yields CACKQWVSSYNEQFF.

The rearrangement uses TRBV6-5 and TRBJ1-2, with 10 bases matching TRBD1. The CDR3 totals 14 residues. V dropped 8 bases and J dropped 7; count of bases not matched to a gene: 10. Germline values: CDR1 MNHEY, CDR2 SVGAGI. CDR3 bases: TGTGCCAGCGGGACAGGGGATACCCAGGGTGGCTACACCTTC. Translating gives CASGTGDTQGGYTF.

The J gene is TRBJ1-1, the V gene TRBV7-9; D unclear. Trimming shortened V by 1 base and J by 8 bases, and 5 bases separated the two germline ends. CDR1 and CDR2 (germline): SEHNR, FQNEAQ (reference sequence). This CDR3 spans 11 amino acids. CDR3 nucleotide sequence: TGTGCCAGCAGCTTAGGGCAGGAAGCTTTCTTT. Translating gives CASSLGQEAFF.

The rearrangement uses TRBV2 and TRBJ2-5; TRBD1 might be the D (5 bases). Trimming shortened V by 6 bases and J by 0 bases, and 20 bases separated the two germline ends. The V gene's germline CDR1 is SNHLY and CDR2 FYNNEI. The CDR3 is 17 amino acids. In DNA form, the CDR3 reads TGTGCCAGCAGCGAGTCCGCGTCGACAGCGAACCAAGAGACCCAGTACTTC. Translated: CASSESASTANQETQYF.

The chain joins TRBV5-1 to TRBJ1-1, with D perhaps TRBD1 (5 bases). This CDR3 spans 14 amino acids. Germline CDR1 and CDR2: SGHRS and YFSETQ. V was pared by 5 bases and J by 0 bases, with 11 bases between. Here the CDR3 reads CASSWRDLNTEAFF. The CDR3 bases are TGCGCCAGCAGTTGGAGGGACCTGAACACTGAAGCTTTCTTT.

This clone is a singleton in its sample. This chain links TRBV28 with TRBJ2-5; D is tentatively TRBD1 or TRBD2 (6 bases each). Germline loops: CDR1 MDHEN, CDR2 SYDVKM. The CDR3 runs 14 residues. The V end was cut by 3 bases, the J end by 5 bases, with 13 bases between. The CDR3 region has the DNA TGTGCCAGCAGTTTGAACAGGGCGGGGGAGACCCAGTACTTC. Residues: CASSLNRAGETQYF.

J is TRBJ1-2 and V is TRBV7-6, with 10 nucleotides matching TRBD1. The CDR3 is 14 amino acids. Trimming removed 4 bases from V and 6 bases from J; junction bases left unmatched: 5. CDR1 is SGHVS and CDR2 is FNYEAQ in the germline V gene. The CDR3 region is CASSSPGTGDGYTF. The CDR3 nucleotides are TGTGCCAGCAGCTCCCCCGGGACAGGGGATGGCTACACCTTC.

This clone occurred many times. The chain links TRBV7-8 to TRBJ2-5; 7 bases fit TRBD1. Germline V CDR1 and CDR2: SGHVS, FQNEAQ. This CDR3 is 15 amino acids long. The V and J ends lost 5 bases and 4 bases, in that order; junction bases with no gene match: 10. The CDR3 region is CASSPEGAGGETQYF. CDR3 DNA: TGTGCCAGCAGCCCGGAAGGGGCAGGGGGAGAGACCCAGTACTTC. Full variable domain (remainder filled in from reference TRBV7-8 and TRBJ2-5): GAGVSQSPRYKVAKRGQDVALRCDPISGHVSLFWYQQALGQGPEFLTYFQNEAQLDKSGLPSDRFFAERPEGSVSTLKIQRTQQEDSAVYLCASSPEGAGGETQYFGPGTRLLVL.

The rearrangement uses TRBV27 and TRBJ2-7; 10 nucleotides align to TRBD2. The CDR3 has 14 amino acids. V gave up 7 bases and J gave up 2 bases; unmatched junction bases: 5. The germline V gene has CDR1 MNHEY and CDR2 SMNVEV (reference sequence). The CDR3 nucleotides are TGTGCCAGCAAACAAACTAGCGGGACCTACGAGCAGTACTTC. Protein: CASKQTSGTYEQYF.

This clone was seen a single time. The chain combines TRBV6-1 with TRBJ1-2; TRBD1 is a possible D gene (5 bases). The CDR3 length is 12 residues. V dropped 10 bases and J dropped 7 bases, with 16 bases sitting between them. From germline, CDR1 is MNHNS and CDR2 SASEGT. The CDR3 region is CATLWGFGGYTF. As DNA, the CDR3 is TGTGCCACTCTATGGGGGTTTGGTGGCTACACCTTC.